Each of the 30 T cell receptor beta chains below was sequenced from the same sample in a study of blood T cell repertoires in COVID-19. Sequenced by immunoSEQ multiplex PCR; TCRdb stores in-frame clones only, minus some. Here the sample spans 40,000 to 60,000 clones, about 83% being singletons. Input material: peripheral blood. The receptors were gathered from a man over 45 with acute or convalescent COVID-19.

The V and J genes are TRBV27 and TRBJ2-7; 7 bases are a match to TRBD1. The V gene's germline CDR1 is MNHEY and CDR2 SMNVEV (reference sequence). The CDR3 is made up of 14 amino acids. The trim removed 6 bases at V and 2 bases at J, leaving 7 bases unmatched. The CDR3 protein is CASRDMTGPYEQYF. CDR3 nucleotide sequence: TGTGCCAGCAGGGACATGACAGGGCCCTACGAGCAGTACTTC.

The rearrangement links TRBV10-3 to TRBJ1-2, with TRBD1 as a possible D gene (5 bases). V was trimmed by 3 bases and J by 6 bases, leaving 14 bases between them. The germline CDR1 and CDR2 sequences are ENHRY and SYGVKD. CDR3 size: 14 residues. DNA of the CDR3: TGTGCCATCAGTGAAGGACGGGGGGATAATGGCTACACCTTC. Its translation is CAISEGRGDNGYTF.

The chain has TRBV11-3 and TRBJ2-3, with 9 bases identical to TRBD1. V was pared by 1 base and J by 14 bases, with 7 bases of the junction left unmatched. Germline V CDR1 and CDR2: SGHNT, YENEEA. The CDR3 has 13 amino acids. The CDR3 DNA reads TGTGCCAGCAGCTTAGGGATGAGGGACAGGGTGTATTTT. This sequence encodes CASSLGMRDRVYF.

The chain has TRBV4-1 and TRBJ2-1, with 13 bases matching TRBD2. J was trimmed by 6 bases and V by 6 bases; bases with no gene match: 5. Per germline, CDR1 MGHRA and CDR2 YSYEKL. This CDR3 contains 15 residues. In DNA, the CDR3 is TGCGCCAGCAGACTAGCGGGAGGGCCGATCAATGAGCAGTTCTTC. It yields the protein CASRLAGGPINEQFF.

V usage is TRBV19 and J usage is TRBJ2-1; D is ambiguous. Germline V lookup: CDR1 LNHDA, CDR2 SQIVND (reference sequence). The CDR3 contains 16 residues. V was shortened by 5 bases and J by 5 bases, with 19 bases between the two germline ends. In nucleotides, the CDR3 is TGTGCCAGTAGTCCCGACAAGATAAACGGCAACAATGAGCAGTTCTTC. Translation gives CASSPDKINGNNEQFF.

The rearrangement uses TRBV2 and TRBJ2-5; 9 bases are a match to TRBD1. Germline values: CDR1 SNHLY, CDR2 FYNNEI. The V gene end was trimmed by 3 bases and the J gene end by 1 base; junction bases not matched to a gene: 3. The length of the CDR3 is 15 residues. The CDR3 DNA is TGTGCCAGCAGTGAGGACAGGGGTATCCAAGAGACCCAGTACTTC. Translation: CASSEDRGIQETQYF.

V gene TRBV6-5 combines with J gene TRBJ2-1; 8 bases map to TRBD2. V lost 6 bases to trimming and J lost 8 bases; unmatched junction nucleotides: 9. This CDR3 region has 14 residues. Germline V CDR1 and CDR2: MNHEY, SVGAGI. The CDR3 protein is CASSSYSGKDEQFF. CDR3 DNA sequence: TGTGCCAGCAGCTCTTATAGCGGGAAGGATGAGCAGTTCTTC.

The chain carries TRBV10-1 and TRBJ2-2; 9 nucleotides agree with TRBD2. With V trimmed by 2 bases and J by 4 bases, 5 bases remained unmatched. Germline V gene data show CDR1 as WNHNN and CDR2 as SYGVQD (reference sequence). CDR3 size: 16 residues. CDR3 DNA sequence: TGCGCCAGCAGTGAGCGAGCGGGGGGCGGCACCGGGGAGCTGTTTTTT. Translated, it gives CASSERAGGGTGELFF.

The gene calls are TRBV6-5 and TRBJ1-2; D gene uncertain. The CDR3 extends over 12 amino acids. CDR1 MNHEY and CDR2 SVGAGI come from the germline V gene. Trimming left V 8 bases short and J 4 bases short, with 11 bases between. This CDR3 reads CASQAGFYGYTF. The CDR3 DNA is TGTGCCAGCCAGGCGGGGTTCTATGGCTACACCTTC.

This chain uses TRBV11-2 with TRBJ2-7, with TRBD1 identical over 10 bases. The CDR3 is 15 residues long. From germline, CDR1 is SGHAT and CDR2 FQNNGV. The ends lost 3 bases at V and 2 bases at J; junction bases unmatched: 4. The CDR3 region is CASSLGTGDPYEQYF. The CDR3 coding sequence is TGTGCCAGCAGCTTGGGGACAGGGGACCCCTACGAGCAGTACTTC.

The rearrangement joins TRBV6-2 or TRBV6-3 to TRBJ2-7, with a weak D call TRBD2 (5 bases). The V gene's germline CDR1 is MNHEY and CDR2 SVGEGT. Trimming pared 4 bases from V and 3 bases from J, leaving 7 bases between. The CDR3 is made up of 12 amino acids. CDR3 protein: CASSLTNYEQYF. CDR3 bases: TGTGCCAGCAGTTTGACTAACTACGAGCAGTACTTC.

The genes are TRBV7-2 and TRBJ1-6; TRBD1 agrees at 10 bases. V gave up 4 bases and J gave up 6 bases; unmatched junction bases: 6. The CDR3 loop spans 16 amino acids. Looked up from germline, CDR1 is SGHTA and CDR2 is FQGNSA. The CDR3 bases are TGTGCCAGCAGCTCCCTTTGGACAGGGGGTAATTCACCCCTCCACTTT. It is translated as CASSSLWTGGNSPLHF. The full variable domain, completed using reference TRBV7-2 and TRBJ1-6, is GAGVSQSPSNKVTEKGKDVELRCDPISGHTALYWYRQSLGQGLEFLIYFQGNSAPDKSGLPSDRFSAERTGGSVSTLTIQRTQQEDSAVYLCASSSLWTGGNSPLHFGNGTRLTVT.

This clone was detected only a few times. The V and J genes are TRBV4-1 and TRBJ2-7; D remains unclear. V dropped 1 base and J dropped 7 bases, with 11 bases sitting between them. CDR1 is MGHRA, CDR2 YSYEKL, per germline. CDR3 length: 13 amino acids. The DNA of the CDR3 is TGCGCCAGCAGCCAAGCCCGGTCCATGGAGCAGTACTTC. Protein sequence: CASSQARSMEQYF.

V is TRBV5-1 and J is TRBJ2-7, with 9 bases lining up with TRBD1. Germline assignment: CDR1 SGHRS and CDR2 YFSETQ. V lost 0 bases and J lost 5; bases outside the gene matches: 3. The CDR3 totals 14 residues. CDR3 nucleotide sequence: TGCGCCAGCAGCTTGGACAGGGGGCCGAACGAGCAGTACTTC. As protein: CASSLDRGPNEQYF.

The rearrangement joins TRBV15 to TRBJ1-1; D is undetermined. The CDR3 is 14 amino acids. Germline lookup yields CDR1 LNHNV and CDR2 YYDKDF (reference sequence). The V end lost 0 bases, the J end lost 4 bases, and 9 bases lay between the germline ends. CDR3 bases: TGTGCCACCAGCAGAGATCTCCGTGTCACTGAAGCTTTCTTT. It specifies CATSRDLRVTEAFF.

V gene TRBV6-2 or TRBV6-3 combines with J gene TRBJ2-3; 7 bases agree with TRBD2. The CDR3 runs 15 residues. Trimming cost V 5 bases and J 4 bases; bases outside gene matches: 9. The germline CDR1 and CDR2 sequences are MNHEY and SVGEGT. The CDR3 protein is CASSAGGRAADTQYF. The CDR3 DNA follows: TGTGCCAGCAGTGCGGGTGGGAGGGCTGCAGATACGCAGTATTTT.

There are a few counts of this clone. This sequence joins TRBV11-2 and TRBJ2-2; 9 bases agree with TRBD1. Germline lookup yields CDR1 SGHAT and CDR2 FQNNGV. V was pared by 3 bases and J by 6 bases, with 8 bases of the junction left unmatched. This CDR3 contains 16 residues. The CDR3 bases are TGTGCCAGCAGCTTGCCGGGACAGGGCATGGCCGGGGAGCTGTTTTTT. This encodes CASSLPGQGMAGELFF.

The V gene is TRBV5-5, the J gene TRBJ2-3; 10 bases line up with TRBD2. This CDR3 is 17 amino acids long. CDR1 is SGHKS and CDR2 is YYEKEE in the germline V gene (reference sequence). Germline trimming cut 0 bases from V and 4 bases from J; bases unmatched to any gene: 8. The CDR3 region is CASSLGKLAGRSDTQYF. CDR3 sequence (DNA): TGTGCCAGCAGCTTGGGGAAACTAGCGGGGAGATCAGATACGCAGTATTTT.

The V and J genes are TRBV10-1 and TRBJ2-2, with D possibly being TRBD2 (7 bases). Looked up from germline, CDR1 is WNHNN and CDR2 is SYGVQD (reference sequence). V lost 3 bases, J lost 8 bases, and 25 bases lay in between. This CDR3 is 18 amino acids long. The CDR3 protein is CASSEVTRRGGGTGELFF. CDR3 sequence (DNA): TGCGCCAGCAGTGAAGTCACCAGGAGAGGGGGGGGCACGGGGGAGCTGTTTTTT.

The rearrangement links TRBV6-2 or TRBV6-3 to TRBJ1-5, with 7 bases that match TRBD1. Losses at the gene ends were 4 bases for V and 0 bases for J; bases not matched to a gene: 6. Germline V gene data show CDR1 as MNHEY and CDR2 as SVGEGT. The CDR3 length is 16 residues. The CDR3 spells CASSSRRGSSNQPQHF. The CDR3 coding sequence is TGTGCCAGCAGTTCCCGCAGGGGGTCTAGCAATCAGCCCCAGCATTTT.

The gene calls are TRBV30 and TRBJ1-6; 9 nucleotides line up with TRBD1. The CDR3 length is 15 residues. With 2 bases clipped from V and 6 bases from J, the junction kept 5 bases outside the gene matches. The germline V gene encodes CDR1 GTSNPN and CDR2 SVGIG (reference sequence). CDR3 DNA: TGTGCCTGGAGTCCCGGGACAGGGATTAATTCACCCCTCCACTTT. Translating it yields CAWSPGTGINSPLHF.

The J gene is TRBJ1-1, the V gene TRBV2; TRBD1 aligns across 10 bases. Germline loops: CDR1 SNHLY, CDR2 FYNNEI. V dropped 5 bases and J dropped 1; count of bases not matched to a gene: 4. The CDR3 length is 15 residues. In DNA form, the CDR3 reads TGTGCCAGCAGTAACTGGGACAGGGGGAACACTGAAGCTTTCTTT. Its translation: CASSNWDRGNTEAFF. The whole variable domain, filled in from reference TRBV2 and TRBJ1-1, reads EPEVTQTPSHQVTQMGQEVILRCVPISNHLYFYWYRQILGQKVEFLVSFYNNEISEKSEIFDDQFSVERPDGSNFTLKIRSTKLEDSAMYFCASSNWDRGNTEAFFGQGTRLTVV.

This rearrangement joins TRBV19 to TRBJ2-3; D might be TRBD2 (5 bases). The germline CDR1 and CDR2 sequences are LNHDA and SQIVND (reference sequence). This CDR3 comprises 14 residues. With 1 base removed from V and 1 base from J, the gap between germline ends came to 6 bases. The CDR3 sequence is CASSIGAGTDTQYF. CDR3 coding DNA: TGTGCCAGTAGTATAGGAGCGGGCACAGATACGCAGTATTTT.

This clone was observed once. The J gene is TRBJ1-2, the V gene TRBV3-1 (or the pseudogene TRBV3-2); TRBD1 might be the D (5 bases). Germline CDR1 reads LGHDT; CDR2 reads YNNKEL (reference sequence). The CDR3 loop spans 15 amino acids. V was shortened by 3 bases and J by 4 bases, with 15 bases between the two germline ends. CDR3 residues: CASSHFESGLYGYTF. Here the CDR3 DNA reads TGTGCCAGCAGCCACTTTGAGTCAGGGCTCTATGGCTACACCTTC.

The rearrangement uses TRBV7-9 and TRBJ2-5, with D possibly being TRBD2 (6 bases). CDR3 size: 13 residues. V lost 4 bases to trimming and J lost 5 bases, with 11 bases between them. Germline CDR1 reads SEHNR; CDR2 reads FQNEAQ (reference sequence). This CDR3 reads CASSWGVVETQYF. In DNA form, the CDR3 reads TGTGCCAGCAGCTGGGGGGTAGTGGAGACCCAGTACTTC.

V usage is TRBV2 and J usage is TRBJ1-2; TRBD1 aligns across 9 bases. Per germline, CDR1 SNHLY and CDR2 FYNNEI. The CDR3 has 15 residues. The V gene end was trimmed by 6 bases and the J gene end by 2 bases; junction bases not matched to a gene: 7. DNA of the CDR3: TGTGCCAGCAGCCACGAAGGACAGGGGAACTATGGCTACACCTTC. Protein: CASSHEGQGNYGYTF.

The chain combines TRBV25-1 with TRBJ2-7; D is ambiguous. Germline V gene sequence: CDR1 MGHDK, CDR2 SYGVNS. V shed 3 bases and J shed 1 base, with 7 bases lying between them. The CDR3 runs to 13 residues. The CDR3 sequence: CASSDPGSYEQYF. As DNA, the CDR3 is TGTGCCAGCAGTGATCCAGGATCCTACGAGCAGTACTTC.

J is TRBJ1-2 and V is TRBV6-5; 12 bases fit TRBD1. V lost 2 bases and J lost 5; bases outside the gene matches: 6. Looked up from germline, CDR1 is MNHEY and CDR2 is SVGAGI. This CDR3 region has 16 residues. This CDR3 is CASSYRGTGGVYGYTF. The CDR3 DNA reads TGTGCCAGCAGTTACCGTGGGACAGGGGGCGTTTATGGCTACACCTTC.

The chain has TRBV19 and TRBJ2-3, with D perhaps matching TRBD1 (5 bases). V was clipped by 4 bases and J by 5 bases, with 7 bases between them. Germline CDR1 and CDR2: LNHDA and SQIVND (reference sequence). CDR3 length: 12 amino acids. For the CDR3, the DNA is TGTGCCAGTAGTACAGGGTTAGATACGCAGTATTTT. Translating it yields CASSTGLDTQYF.

This sequence joins TRBV5-4 and TRBJ1-3; TRBD1 matches at 9 bases. V lost 4 bases and J lost 0; bases outside the gene matches: 8. Looked up from germline, CDR1 is SGHNT and CDR2 is YYREEE (reference sequence). This CDR3 has 17 residues. The CDR3: CASSARTGASSGNTIYF. CDR3 DNA sequence: TGTGCCAGCAGCGCGCGGACAGGGGCCTCCTCTGGAAACACCATATATTTT.